This TCR beta chain was sequenced in a study of T cell responses to AZD1222 COVID-19 vaccine. Data came from immunoSEQ multiplex PCR; TCRdb stores just in-frame clones and leaves some out. The profile shows 95,000 to 150,000 clones, around 85% of them singletons. This CDR3 has 14 residues. V was pared by 0 bases and J by 5 bases, with 10 bases between. The germline CDR1 and CDR2 sequences are MNHEY and SVGAGI. This TCR derives from an adult who received the AZD1222 COVID-19 vaccine. V usage is TRBV6-5 and J usage is TRBJ1-1, with a weak D call TRBD1 (5 bases). Sequenced material: peripheral blood, taken 28 days after the second AZD1222 dose. DNA of the CDR3: TGTGCCAGCAGTTACTCGCTGGGGGATACTGAAGCTTTCTTT. Its protein product is CASSYSLGDTEAFF.